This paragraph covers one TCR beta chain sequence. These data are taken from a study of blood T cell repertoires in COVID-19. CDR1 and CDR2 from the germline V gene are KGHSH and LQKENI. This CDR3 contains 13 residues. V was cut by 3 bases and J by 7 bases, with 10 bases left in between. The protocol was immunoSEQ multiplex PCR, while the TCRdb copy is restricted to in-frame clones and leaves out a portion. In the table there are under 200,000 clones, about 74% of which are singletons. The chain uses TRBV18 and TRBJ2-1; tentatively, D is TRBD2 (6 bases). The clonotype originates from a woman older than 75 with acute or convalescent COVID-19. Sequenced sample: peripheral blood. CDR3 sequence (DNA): TGTGCCAGCTCACCCGGGACTGGGAATGAGCAGTTCTTC. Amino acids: CASSPGTGNEQFF.